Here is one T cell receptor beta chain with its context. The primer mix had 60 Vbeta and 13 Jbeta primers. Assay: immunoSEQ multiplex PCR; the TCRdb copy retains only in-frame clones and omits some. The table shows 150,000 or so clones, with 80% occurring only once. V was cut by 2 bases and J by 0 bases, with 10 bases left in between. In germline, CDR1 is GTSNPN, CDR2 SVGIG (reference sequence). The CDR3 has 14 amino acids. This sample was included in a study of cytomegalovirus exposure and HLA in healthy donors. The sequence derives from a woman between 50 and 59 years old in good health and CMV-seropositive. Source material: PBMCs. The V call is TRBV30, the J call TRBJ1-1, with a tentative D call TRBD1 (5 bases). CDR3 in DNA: TGTGCCTGGAGTTTAGACAGCCTGAACACTGAAGCTTTCTTT. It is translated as CAWSLDSLNTEAFF.